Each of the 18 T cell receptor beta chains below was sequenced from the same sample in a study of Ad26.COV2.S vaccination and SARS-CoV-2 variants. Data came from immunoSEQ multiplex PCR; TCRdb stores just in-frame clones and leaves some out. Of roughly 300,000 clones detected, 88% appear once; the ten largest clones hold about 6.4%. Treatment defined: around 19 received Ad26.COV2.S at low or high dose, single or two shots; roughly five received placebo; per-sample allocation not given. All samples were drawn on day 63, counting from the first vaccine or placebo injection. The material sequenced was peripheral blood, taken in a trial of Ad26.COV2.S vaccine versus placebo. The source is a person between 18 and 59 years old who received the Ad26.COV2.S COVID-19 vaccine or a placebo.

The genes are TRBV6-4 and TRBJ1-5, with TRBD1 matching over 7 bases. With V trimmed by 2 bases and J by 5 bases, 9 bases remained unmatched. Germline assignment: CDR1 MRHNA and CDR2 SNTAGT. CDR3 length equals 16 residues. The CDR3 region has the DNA TGTGCCAGCAGTGACACGAACAGGGGCCCCGATCAGCCCCAGCATTTT. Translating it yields CASSDTNRGPDQPQHF.

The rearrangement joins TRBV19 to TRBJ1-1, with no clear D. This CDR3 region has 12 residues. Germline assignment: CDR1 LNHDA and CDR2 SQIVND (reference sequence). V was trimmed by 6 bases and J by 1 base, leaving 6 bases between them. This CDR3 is CASRARNTEAFF. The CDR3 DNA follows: TGTGCCAGTAGAGCAAGGAACACTGAAGCTTTCTTT. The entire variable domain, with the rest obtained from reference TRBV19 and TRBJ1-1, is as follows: DGGITQSPKYLFRKEGQNVTLSCEQNLNHDAMYWYRQDPGQGLRLIYYSQIVNDFQKGDIAEGYSVSREKKESFPLTVTSAQKNPTAFYLCASRARNTEAFFGQGTRLTVV.

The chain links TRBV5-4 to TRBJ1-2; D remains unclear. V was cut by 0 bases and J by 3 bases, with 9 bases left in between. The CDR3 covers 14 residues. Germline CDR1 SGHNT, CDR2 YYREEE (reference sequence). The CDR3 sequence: CASSLDGQDYGYTF. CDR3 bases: TGTGCCAGCAGCTTGGATGGTCAGGACTATGGCTACACCTTC.

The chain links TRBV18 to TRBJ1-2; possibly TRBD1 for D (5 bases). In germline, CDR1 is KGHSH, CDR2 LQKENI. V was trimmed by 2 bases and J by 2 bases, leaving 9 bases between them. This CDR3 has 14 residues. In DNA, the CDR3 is TGTGCCAGCTCACCATCGACAGACAACTATGGCTACACCTTC. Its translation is CASSPSTDNYGYTF. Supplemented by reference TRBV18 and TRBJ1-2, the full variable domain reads NAGVMQNPRHLVRRRGQEARLRCSPMKGHSHVYWYRQLPEEGLKFMVYLQKENIIDESGMPKERFSAEFPKEGPSILRIQQVVRGDSAAYFCASSPSTDNYGYTFGSGTRLTVV.

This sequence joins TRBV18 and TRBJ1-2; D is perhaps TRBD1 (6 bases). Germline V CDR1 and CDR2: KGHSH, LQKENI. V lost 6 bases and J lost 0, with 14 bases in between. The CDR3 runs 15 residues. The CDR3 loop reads CASSPGVSANYGYTF. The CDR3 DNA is TGTGCCAGCTCTCCAGGGGTTAGCGCTAACTATGGCTACACCTTC.

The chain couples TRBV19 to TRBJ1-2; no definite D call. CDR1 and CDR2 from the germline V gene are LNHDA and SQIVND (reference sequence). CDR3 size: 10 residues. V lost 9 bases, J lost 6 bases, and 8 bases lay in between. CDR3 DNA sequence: TGTGCCAGCCGAGAAAATGGCTACACCTTC. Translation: CASRENGYTF.

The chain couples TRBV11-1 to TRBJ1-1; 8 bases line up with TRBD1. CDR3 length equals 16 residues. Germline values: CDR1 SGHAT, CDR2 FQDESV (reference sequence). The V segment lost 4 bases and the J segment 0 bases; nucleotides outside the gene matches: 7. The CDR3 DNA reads TGTGCCAGCAGCTCGGGACAGGTCATCATGAACACTGAAGCTTTCTTT. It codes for CASSSGQVIMNTEAFF. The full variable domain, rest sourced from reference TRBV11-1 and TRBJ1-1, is EAEVAQSPRYKITEKSQAVAFWCDPISGHATLYWYRQILGQGPELLVQFQDESVVDDSQLPKDRFSAERLKGVDSTLKIQPAELGDSAMYLCASSSGQVIMNTEAFFGQGTRLTVV.

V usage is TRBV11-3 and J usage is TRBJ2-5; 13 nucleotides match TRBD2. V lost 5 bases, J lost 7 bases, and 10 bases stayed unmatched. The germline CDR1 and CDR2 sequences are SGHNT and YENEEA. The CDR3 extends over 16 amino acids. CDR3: CASSTGGLAGVGTQYF. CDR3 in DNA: TGTGCCAGCAGCACTGGAGGACTAGCGGGGGTTGGGACCCAGTACTTC.

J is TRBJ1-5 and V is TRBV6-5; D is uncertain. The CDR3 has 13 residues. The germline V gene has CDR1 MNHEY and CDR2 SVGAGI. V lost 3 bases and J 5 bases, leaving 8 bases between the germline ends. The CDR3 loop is CASSYVRDQPQHF. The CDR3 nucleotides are TGTGCCAGCAGTTATGTTCGAGATCAGCCCCAGCATTTT.

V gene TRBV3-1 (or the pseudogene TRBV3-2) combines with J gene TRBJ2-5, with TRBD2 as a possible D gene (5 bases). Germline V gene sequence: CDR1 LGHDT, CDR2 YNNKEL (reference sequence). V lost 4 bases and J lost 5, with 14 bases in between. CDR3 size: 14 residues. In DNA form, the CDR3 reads TGTGCCAGCAGCCGAGGTCCGGGCGGGGAGACCCAGTACTTC. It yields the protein CASSRGPGGETQYF.

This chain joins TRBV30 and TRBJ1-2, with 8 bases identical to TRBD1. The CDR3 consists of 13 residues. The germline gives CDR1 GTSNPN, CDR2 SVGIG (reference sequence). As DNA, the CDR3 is TGTGCTGGCCTGGGGACAGGAATCCATGGCTACACCTTC. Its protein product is CAGLGTGIHGYTF. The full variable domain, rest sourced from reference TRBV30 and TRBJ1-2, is SQTIHQWPATLVQPVGSPLSLECTVEGTSNPNLYWYRQAAGRGLQLLFYSVGIGQISSEVPQNLSASRPQDRQFILSSKKLLLSDSGFYLCAGLGTGIHGYTFGSGTRLTVV.

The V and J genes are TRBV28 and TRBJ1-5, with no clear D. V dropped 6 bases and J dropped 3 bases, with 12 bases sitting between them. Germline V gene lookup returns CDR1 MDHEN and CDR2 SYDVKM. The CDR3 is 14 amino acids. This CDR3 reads CASRLHSTNQPQHF. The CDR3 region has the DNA TGTGCCAGCAGACTACACAGTACCAATCAGCCCCAGCATTTT.

The CDR3 DNA reads TGTGCCAGCAGCTTAGGACCTAGCGGGATCTACGAGCAGTACTTC. It encodes CASSLGPSGIYEQYF. The rearrangement uses TRBV7-7 and TRBJ2-7; 9 positions match TRBD2. This CDR3 has 15 residues. The junction had 4 bases not matched to a gene; V was cut back by 1 base and J by 3 bases. CDR1 is SSHAT and CDR2 is FNYEAQ in the germline V gene (reference sequence).

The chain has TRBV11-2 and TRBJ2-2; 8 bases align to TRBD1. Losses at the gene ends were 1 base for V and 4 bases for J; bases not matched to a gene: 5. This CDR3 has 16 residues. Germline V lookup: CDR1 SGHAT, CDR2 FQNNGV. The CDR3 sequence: CASSLGQGYGTGELFF. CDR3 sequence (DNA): TGTGCCAGCAGCTTAGGACAGGGGTATGGCACCGGGGAGCTGTTTTTT.

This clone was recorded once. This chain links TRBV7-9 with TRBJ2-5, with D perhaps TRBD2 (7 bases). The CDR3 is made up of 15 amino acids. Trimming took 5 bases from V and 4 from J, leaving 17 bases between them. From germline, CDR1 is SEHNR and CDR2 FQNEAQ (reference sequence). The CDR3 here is CASSPRPGEGETQYF. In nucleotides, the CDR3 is TGTGCCAGCAGCCCCCGTCCAGGGGAGGGAGAGACCCAGTACTTC.

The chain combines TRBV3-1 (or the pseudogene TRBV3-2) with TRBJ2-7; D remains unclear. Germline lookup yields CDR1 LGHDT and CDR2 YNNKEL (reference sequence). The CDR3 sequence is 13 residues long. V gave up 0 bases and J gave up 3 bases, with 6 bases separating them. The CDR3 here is CASSQDLDYEQYF. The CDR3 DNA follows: TGTGCCAGCAGCCAAGATTTAGACTACGAGCAGTACTTC.

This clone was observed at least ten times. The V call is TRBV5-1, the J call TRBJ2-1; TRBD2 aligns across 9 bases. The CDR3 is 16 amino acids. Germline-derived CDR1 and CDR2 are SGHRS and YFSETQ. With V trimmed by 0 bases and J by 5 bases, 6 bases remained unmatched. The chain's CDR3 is CASSLVHSSGNNEQFF. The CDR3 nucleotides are TGCGCCAGCAGCTTGGTTCATTCTAGCGGGAACAATGAGCAGTTCTTC.

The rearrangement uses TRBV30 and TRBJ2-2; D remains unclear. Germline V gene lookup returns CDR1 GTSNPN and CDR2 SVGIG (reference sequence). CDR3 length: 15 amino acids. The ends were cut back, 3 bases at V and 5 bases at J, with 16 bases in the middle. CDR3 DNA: TGTGCCTGGAGCACAAGGCGTACGGCGACCGGGGAGCTGTTTTTT. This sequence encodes CAWSTRRTATGELFF.